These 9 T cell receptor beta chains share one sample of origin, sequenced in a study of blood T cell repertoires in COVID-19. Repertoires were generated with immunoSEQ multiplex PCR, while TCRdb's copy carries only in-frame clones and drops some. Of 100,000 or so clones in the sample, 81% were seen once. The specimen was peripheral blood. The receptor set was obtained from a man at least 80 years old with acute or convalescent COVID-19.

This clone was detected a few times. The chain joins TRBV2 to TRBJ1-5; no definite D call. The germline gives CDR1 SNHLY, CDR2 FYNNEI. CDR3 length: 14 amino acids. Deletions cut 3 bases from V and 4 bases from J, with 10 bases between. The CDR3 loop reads CASSDGSFNQPQHF. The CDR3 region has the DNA TGTGCCAGCAGTGATGGCAGTTTTAATCAGCCCCAGCATTTT.

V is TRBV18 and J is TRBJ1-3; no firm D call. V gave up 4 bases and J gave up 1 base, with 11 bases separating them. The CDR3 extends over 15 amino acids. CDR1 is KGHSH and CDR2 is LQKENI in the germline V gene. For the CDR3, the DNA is TGTGCCAGCTCACGGCCAGGATCGTCTGGAAACACCATATATTTT. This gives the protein CASSRPGSSGNTIYF.

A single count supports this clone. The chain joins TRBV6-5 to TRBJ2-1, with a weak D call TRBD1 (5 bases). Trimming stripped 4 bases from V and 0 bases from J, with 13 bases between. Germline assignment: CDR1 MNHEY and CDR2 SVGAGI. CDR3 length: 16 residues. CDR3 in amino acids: CASSFTGQSSYNEQFF. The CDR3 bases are TGTGCCAGCAGTTTCACAGGCCAAAGCTCCTACAATGAGCAGTTCTTC.

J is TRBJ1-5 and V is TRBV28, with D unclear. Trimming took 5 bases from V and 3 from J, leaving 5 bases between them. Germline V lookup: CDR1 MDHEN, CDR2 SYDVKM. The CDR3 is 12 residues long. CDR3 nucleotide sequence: TGTGCCAGCAGTCTCCCCAATCAGCCCCAGCATTTT. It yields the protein CASSLPNQPQHF.

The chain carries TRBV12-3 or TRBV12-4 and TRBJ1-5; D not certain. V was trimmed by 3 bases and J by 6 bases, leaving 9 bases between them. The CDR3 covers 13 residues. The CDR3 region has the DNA TGTGCCAGCAGTTTCCTGGAGGCTCAGCCCCAGCATTTT. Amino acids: CASSFLEAQPQHF.

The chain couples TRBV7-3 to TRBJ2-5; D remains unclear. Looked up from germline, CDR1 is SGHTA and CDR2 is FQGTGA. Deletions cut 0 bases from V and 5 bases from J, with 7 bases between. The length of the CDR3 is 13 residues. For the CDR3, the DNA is TGTGCCAGCAGCTTAACGTCTCCGGAGACCCAGTACTTC. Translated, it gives CASSLTSPETQYF.

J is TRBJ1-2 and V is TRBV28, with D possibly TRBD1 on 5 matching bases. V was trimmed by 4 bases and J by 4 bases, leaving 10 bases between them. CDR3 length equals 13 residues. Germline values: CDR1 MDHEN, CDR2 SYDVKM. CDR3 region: CASSSPTGYGYTF. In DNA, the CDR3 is TGTGCCAGCAGTTCCCCAACAGGCTATGGCTACACCTTC.

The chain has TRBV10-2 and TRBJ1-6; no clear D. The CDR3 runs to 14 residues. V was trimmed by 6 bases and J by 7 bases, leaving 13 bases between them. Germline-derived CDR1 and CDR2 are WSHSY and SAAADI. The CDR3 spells CASRSSPGNSPLHF. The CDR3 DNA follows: TGCGCCAGCAGAAGCAGCCCCGGGAATTCACCCCTCCACTTT.

The DNA for the CDR3 is TGTGCCAGCAGAGTCTTGGACAGCCTGAATTCTGGCTACACCTTC. It yields the protein CASRVLDSLNSGYTF. This sequence joins TRBV28 and TRBJ1-2, with D perhaps TRBD1 (6 bases). Germline CDR1 is MDHEN and CDR2 is SYDVKM. V was trimmed by 6 bases and J by 7 bases, leaving 21 bases between them. CDR3 size: 15 residues.